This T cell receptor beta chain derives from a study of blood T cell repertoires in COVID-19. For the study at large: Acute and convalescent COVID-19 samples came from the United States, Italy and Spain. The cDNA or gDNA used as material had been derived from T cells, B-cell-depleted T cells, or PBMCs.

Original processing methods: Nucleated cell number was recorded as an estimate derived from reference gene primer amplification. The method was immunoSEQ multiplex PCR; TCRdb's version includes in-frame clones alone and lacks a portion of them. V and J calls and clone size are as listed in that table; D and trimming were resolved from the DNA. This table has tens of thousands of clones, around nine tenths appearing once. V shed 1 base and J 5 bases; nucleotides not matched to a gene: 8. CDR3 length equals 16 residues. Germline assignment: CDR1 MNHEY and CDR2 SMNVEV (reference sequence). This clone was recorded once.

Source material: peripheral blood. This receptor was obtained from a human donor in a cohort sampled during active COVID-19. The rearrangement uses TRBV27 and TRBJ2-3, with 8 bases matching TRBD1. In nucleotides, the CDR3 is TGTGCCAGCAGTTTATGGGTCAGGGGGCGTGTAGATACGCAGTATTTT. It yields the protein CASSLWVRGRVDTQYF.